A single sample gave rise to the 2 T cell receptor beta chains below, sequenced in a study of shared clonotypes between healthy human individuals. The protocol was immunoSEQ multiplex PCR, while the TCRdb copy is restricted to in-frame clones and leaves out a portion. The data contain roughly 760,000 clones, under 80% of them singletons. Sequencing used memory CD4+ T cells sorted from blood. This sample's subset: CD45RA-negative fraction. The source is a woman aged 25 to 39 in good health.

The CDR3, as DNA: TGTGCCAGCAGCTACGGGACTGAATCCTACGAGCAGTACTTC. Translating gives CASSYGTESYEQYF. The V call is TRBV5-4, the J call TRBJ2-7, with D tentatively TRBD2 (6 bases). The CDR3 has 14 residues. V was cut by 3 bases and J by 1 base, with 11 bases left in between. Germline V lookup: CDR1 SGHNT, CDR2 YYREEE (reference sequence).

This chain joins TRBV7-6 and TRBJ2-1; D may be TRBD1 or TRBD2 (5 bases each). V lost 8 bases and J lost 2, with 22 bases in between. CDR3 size: 17 residues. Per the germline V gene, CDR1 is SGHVS and CDR2 is FNYEAQ. Here the CDR3 DNA reads TGTGCCAGCTCCTTAAACGTCGGGACCCAGGCCTACAATGAGCAGTTCTTC. Translation gives CASSLNVGTQAYNEQFF.